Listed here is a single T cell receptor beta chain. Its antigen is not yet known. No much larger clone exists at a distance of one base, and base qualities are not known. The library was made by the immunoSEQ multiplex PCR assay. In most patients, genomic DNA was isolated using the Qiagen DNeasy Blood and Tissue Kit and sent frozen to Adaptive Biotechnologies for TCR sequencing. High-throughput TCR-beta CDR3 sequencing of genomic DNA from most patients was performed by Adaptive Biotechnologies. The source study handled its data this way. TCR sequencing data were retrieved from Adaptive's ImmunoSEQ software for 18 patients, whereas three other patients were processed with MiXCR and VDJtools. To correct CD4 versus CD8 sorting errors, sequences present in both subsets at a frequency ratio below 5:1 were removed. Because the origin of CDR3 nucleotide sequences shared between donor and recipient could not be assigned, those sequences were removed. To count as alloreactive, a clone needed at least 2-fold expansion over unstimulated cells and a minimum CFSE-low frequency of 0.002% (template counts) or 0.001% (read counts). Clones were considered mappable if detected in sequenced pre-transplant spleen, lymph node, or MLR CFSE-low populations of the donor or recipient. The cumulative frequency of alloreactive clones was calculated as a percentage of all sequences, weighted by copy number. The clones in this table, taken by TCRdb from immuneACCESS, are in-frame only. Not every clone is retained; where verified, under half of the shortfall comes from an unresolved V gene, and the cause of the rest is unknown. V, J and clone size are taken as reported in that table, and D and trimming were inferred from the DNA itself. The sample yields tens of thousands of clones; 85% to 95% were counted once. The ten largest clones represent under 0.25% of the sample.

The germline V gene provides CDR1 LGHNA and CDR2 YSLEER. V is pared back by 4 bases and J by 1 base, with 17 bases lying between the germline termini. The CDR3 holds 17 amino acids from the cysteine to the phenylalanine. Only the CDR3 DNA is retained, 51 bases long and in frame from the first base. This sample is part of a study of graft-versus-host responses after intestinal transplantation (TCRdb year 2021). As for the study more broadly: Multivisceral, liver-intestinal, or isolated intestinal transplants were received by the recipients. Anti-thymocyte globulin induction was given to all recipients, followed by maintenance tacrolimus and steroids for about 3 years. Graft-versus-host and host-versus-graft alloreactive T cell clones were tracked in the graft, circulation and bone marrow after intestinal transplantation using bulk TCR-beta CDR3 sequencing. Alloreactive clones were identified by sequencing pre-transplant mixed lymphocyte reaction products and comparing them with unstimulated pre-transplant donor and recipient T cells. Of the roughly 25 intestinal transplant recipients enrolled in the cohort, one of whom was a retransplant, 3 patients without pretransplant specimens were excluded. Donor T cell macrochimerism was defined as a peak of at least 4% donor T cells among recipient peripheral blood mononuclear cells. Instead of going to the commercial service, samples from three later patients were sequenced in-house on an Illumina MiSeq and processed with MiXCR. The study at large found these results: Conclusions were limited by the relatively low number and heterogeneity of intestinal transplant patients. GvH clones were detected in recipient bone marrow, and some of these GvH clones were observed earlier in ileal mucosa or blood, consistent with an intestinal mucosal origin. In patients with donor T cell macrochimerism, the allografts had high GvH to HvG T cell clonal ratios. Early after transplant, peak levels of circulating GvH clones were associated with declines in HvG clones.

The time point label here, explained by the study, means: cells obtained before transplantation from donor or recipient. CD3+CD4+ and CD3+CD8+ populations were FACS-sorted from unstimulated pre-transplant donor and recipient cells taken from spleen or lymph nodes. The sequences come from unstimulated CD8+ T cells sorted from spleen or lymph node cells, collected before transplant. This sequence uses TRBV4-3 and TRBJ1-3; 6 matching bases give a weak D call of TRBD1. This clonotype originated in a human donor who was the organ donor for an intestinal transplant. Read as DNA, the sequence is TGCGCCAGCAGCCTAGTGACAGGCGACTTTTCTGGAAACACCATATATTTT. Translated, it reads CASSLVTGDFSGNTIYF.